The clone carrying this T cell receptor (beta chain) was counted a few times. The antigen remains unidentified. TCRdb re-derived calls from the RT-PCR reads in MiXCR, one entry per CDR3 protein. The data contain approximately 520,000 distinct CDR3 sequences, about 25% of them singletons. This sample is drawn from a study of response to subunit inactivated influenza vaccine. Trimming left V 6 bases short and J 13 bases short, with 18 bases between. CDR1 is MNHEY and CDR2 is SVGAGI in the germline V gene. The CDR3 is 12 amino acids. Study-level results: After each seasonal influenza vaccination, few new T cells are recruited, the authors suggested.

The sequence came from a man over 45 who received an inactivated influenza vaccine. The source material was CD4+ T cells sorted from PBMCs, sampled approximately 5 days after vaccination. The gene calls are TRBV6-5 and TRBJ1-1; weak D call: TRBD1 (5 bases). CDR3 bases: TGTGCCAGCAGGATCTTGGGGGGATTCGTTTTCTTT. Encoded protein: CASRILGGFVFF.